Each of the 4 T cell receptor beta chains below was sequenced from the same sample in a study of cytomegalovirus exposure and HLA in healthy donors. Primers included in the PCR were 60 Vbeta and 13 Jbeta primers. Profiling relied on immunoSEQ multiplex PCR, and the TCRdb table lists in-frame clones only, not all of them. The data hold roughly 150,000 clones, with 75% to 85% observed a single time. Sequencing was carried out using PBMCs. These receptor sequences come from a young woman in good health and CMV-seronegative.

V gene TRBV5-1 combines with J gene TRBJ2-7; 9 nucleotides align to TRBD2. Losses at the gene ends were 0 bases for V and 0 bases for J; bases not matched to a gene: 7. The germline gives CDR1 SGHRS, CDR2 YFSETQ. The length of the CDR3 is 17 residues. The DNA of the CDR3 is TGCGCCAGCAGCTTGGAGGCTAGCGGGGCCAGCTCCTACGAGCAGTACTTC. Its translation: CASSLEASGASSYEQYF. Based on the CDR3 plus reference TRBV5-1 and TRBJ2-7, the full variable domain is KAGVTQTPRYLIKTRGQQVTLSCSPISGHRSVSWYQQTPGQGLQFLFEYFSETQRNKGNFPGRFSGRQFSNSRSEMNVSTLELGDSALYLCASSLEASGASSYEQYFGPGTRLTVT.

The chain couples TRBV12-5 to TRBJ1-6; D is unclear. CDR1 is LGHNT, CDR2 FRNRAP, per germline. V lost 1 base to trimming and J lost 0 bases, with 13 bases between them. The CDR3 runs 18 residues. CDR3 sequence: CASGLAPQVSSYNSPLHF. The CDR3 DNA follows: TGTGCTAGTGGTTTGGCCCCCCAAGTCAGCTCCTATAATTCACCCCTCCACTTT.

The rearrangement joins TRBV28 to TRBJ2-1, with TRBD1 as a possible D gene (5 bases). V dropped 5 bases and J dropped 6 bases, with 11 bases sitting between them. The CDR3 covers 13 residues. Germline V gene lookup returns CDR1 MDHEN and CDR2 SYDVKM. CDR3 coding DNA: TGTGCCAGCAGTCCGACAGTAAGCAATGAGCAGTTCTTC. Translation gives CASSPTVSNEQFF.

J is TRBJ2-5 and V is TRBV10-3; the match to TRBD1 covers 8 bases. The tail of the sequence fits TRBJ2-7 better, so the J call may be wrong. Germline CDR1 and CDR2: ENHRY and SYGVKD. The CDR3 consists of 15 residues. Here the CDR3 reads CAISTSTGGTYEQYF. The CDR3 region has the DNA TGTGCCATCAGTACAAGTACAGGGGGAACCTACGAGCAGTACTTC.